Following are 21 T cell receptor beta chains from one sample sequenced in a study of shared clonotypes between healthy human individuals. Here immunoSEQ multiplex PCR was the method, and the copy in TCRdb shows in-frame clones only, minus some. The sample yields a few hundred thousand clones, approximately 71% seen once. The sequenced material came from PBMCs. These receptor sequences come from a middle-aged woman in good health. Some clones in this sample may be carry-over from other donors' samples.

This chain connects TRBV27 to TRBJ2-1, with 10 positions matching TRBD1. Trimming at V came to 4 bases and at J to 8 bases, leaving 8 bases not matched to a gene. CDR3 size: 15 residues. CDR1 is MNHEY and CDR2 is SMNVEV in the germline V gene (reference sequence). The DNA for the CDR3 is TGTGCCAGCAGTTCCCGGGACAGGGGTTCTTATGAGCAGTTCTTC. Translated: CASSSRDRGSYEQFF.

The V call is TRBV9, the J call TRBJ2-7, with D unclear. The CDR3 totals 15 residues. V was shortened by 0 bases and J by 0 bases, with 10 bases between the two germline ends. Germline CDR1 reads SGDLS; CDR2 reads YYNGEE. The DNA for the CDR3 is TGTGCCAGCAGCGTAGACCCCGCGCCCTCCTACGAGCAGTACTTC. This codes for CASSVDPAPSYEQYF.

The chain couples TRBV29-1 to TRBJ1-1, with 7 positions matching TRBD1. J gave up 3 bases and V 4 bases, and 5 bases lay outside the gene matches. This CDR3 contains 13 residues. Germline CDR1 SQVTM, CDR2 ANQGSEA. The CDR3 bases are TGCAGCGTTGCCCCACAGGGGCACACTGAAGCTTTCTTT. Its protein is CSVAPQGHTEAFF.

The CDR3 reads CASSPRENSYNEQFF. CDR3 nucleotide sequence: TGCGCCAGCAGCCCCAGGGAAAACTCCTACAATGAGCAGTTCTTC. V gene TRBV4-1 combines with J gene TRBJ2-1, with D tentatively TRBD1 (5 bases). Trimming stripped 4 bases from V and 0 bases from J, with 10 bases between. The CDR3 has 15 amino acids. CDR1 is MGHRA, CDR2 YSYEKL, per germline.

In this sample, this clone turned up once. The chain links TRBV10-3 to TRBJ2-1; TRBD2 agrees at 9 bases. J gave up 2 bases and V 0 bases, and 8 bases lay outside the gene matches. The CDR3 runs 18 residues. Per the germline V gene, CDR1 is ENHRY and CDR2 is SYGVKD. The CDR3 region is CAISESTGGGRAYNEQFF. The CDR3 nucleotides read TGTGCCATCAGTGAGTCGACGGGGGGCGGGAGGGCCTACAATGAGCAGTTCTTC.

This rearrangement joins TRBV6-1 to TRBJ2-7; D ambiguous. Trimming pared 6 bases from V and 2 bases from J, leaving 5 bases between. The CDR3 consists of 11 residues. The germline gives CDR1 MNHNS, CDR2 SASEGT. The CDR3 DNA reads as TGTGCCAGCAGAATTGCCTACGAGCAGTACTTC. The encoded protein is CASRIAYEQYF.

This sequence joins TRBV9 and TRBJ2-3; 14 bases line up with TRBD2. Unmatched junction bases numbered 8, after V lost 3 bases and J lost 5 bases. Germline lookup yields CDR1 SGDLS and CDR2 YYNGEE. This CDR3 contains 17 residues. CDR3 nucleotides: TGTGCCAGCAGCGAGTGGGGACTAGCGGGAGAGGGAGATACGCAGTATTTT. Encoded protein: CASSEWGLAGEGDTQYF.

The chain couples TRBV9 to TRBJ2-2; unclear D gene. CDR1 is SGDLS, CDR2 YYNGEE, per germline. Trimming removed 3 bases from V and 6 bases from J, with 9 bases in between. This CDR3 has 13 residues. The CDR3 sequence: CASSGEPAGELFF. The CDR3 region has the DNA TGTGCCAGCAGCGGGGAACCAGCCGGGGAGCTGTTTTTT.

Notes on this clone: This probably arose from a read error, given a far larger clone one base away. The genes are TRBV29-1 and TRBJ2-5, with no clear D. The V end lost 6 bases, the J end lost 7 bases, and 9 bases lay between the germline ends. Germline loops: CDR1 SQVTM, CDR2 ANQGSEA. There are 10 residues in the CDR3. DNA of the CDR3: TGCAGCGTGACCAAAGGGACCCAGTACTTC. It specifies CSVTKGTQYF.

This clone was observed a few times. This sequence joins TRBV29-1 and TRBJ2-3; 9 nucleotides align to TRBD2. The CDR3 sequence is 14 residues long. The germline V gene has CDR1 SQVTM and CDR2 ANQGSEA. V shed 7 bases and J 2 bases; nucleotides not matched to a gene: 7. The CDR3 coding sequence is TGCAGCGCCAGTAGCGGGAGTTTCACAGATACGCAGTATTTT. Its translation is CSASSGSFTDTQYF.

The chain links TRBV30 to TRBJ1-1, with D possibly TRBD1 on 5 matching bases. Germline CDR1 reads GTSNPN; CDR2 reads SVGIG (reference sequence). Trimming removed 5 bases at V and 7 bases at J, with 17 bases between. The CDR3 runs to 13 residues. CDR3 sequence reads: CAWGKKGVGEAFF. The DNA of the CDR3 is TGTGCCTGGGGAAAAAAAGGGGTCGGTGAAGCTTTCTTT.

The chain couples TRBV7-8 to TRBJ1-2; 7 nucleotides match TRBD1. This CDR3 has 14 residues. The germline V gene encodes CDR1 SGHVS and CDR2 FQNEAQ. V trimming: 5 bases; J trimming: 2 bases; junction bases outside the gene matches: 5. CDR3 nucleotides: TGTGCCAGCAGCCCAGACAGGGTAAACTATGGCTACACCTTC. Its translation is CASSPDRVNYGYTF. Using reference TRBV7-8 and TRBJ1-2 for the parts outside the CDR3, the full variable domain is GAGVSQSPRYKVAKRGQDVALRCDPISGHVSLFWYQQALGQGPEFLTYFQNEAQLDKSGLPSDRFFAERPEGSVSTLKIQRTQQEDSAVYLCASSPDRVNYGYTFGSGTRLTVV.

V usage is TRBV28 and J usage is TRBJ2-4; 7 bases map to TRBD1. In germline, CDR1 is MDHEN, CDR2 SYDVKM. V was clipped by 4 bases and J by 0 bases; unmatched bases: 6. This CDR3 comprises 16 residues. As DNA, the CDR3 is TGTGCCAGCAGTTCGCTGGACAGGCTAGCCAAAAACATTCAGTACTTC. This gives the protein CASSSLDRLAKNIQYF.

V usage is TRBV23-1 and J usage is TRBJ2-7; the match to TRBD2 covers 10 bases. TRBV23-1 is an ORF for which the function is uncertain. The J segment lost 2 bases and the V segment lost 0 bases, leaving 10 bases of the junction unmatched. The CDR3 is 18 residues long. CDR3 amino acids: CASSQSVPSGRVTYEQYF. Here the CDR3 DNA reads TGCGCCAGCAGTCAATCGGTCCCCAGCGGGAGGGTTACCTACGAGCAGTACTTC.

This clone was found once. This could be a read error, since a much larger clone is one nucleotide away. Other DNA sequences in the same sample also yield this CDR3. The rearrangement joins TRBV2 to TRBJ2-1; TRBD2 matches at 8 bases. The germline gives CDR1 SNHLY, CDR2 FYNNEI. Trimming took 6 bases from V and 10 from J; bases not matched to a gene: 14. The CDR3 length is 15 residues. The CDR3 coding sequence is TGTGCCAGCAGGCGTGCGGGGGGAGGGTCCAACGAGCAGTTCTTC. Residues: CASRRAGGGSNEQFF.

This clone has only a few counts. CDR3 DNA sequence: TGTGCCAGCAGGGCCGACAGGACCGTTGTGACCGACGAGCAGTACTTC. Translating it yields CASRADRTVVTDEQYF. The rearrangement links TRBV5-6 to TRBJ2-7; TRBD1 might be the D (6 bases). CDR3 length equals 16 residues. The ends were cut back, 5 bases at V and 5 bases at J, with 23 bases in the middle. Germline CDR1 SGHDT, CDR2 YYEEEE.

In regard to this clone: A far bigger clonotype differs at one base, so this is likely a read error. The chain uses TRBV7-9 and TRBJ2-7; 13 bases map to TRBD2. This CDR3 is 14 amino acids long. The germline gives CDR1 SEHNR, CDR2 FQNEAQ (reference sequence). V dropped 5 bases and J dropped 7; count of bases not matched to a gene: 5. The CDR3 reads CASSTSGRAREQYF. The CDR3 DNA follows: TGTGCCAGCAGCACTAGCGGGAGGGCCAGGGAGCAGTACTTC.

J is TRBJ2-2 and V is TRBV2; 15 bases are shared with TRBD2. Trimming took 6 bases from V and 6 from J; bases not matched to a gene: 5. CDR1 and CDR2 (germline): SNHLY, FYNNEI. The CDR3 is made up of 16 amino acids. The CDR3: CASRPGLAGGAGELFF. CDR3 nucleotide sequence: TGTGCCAGCAGGCCCGGACTAGCGGGAGGGGCCGGGGAGCTGTTTTTT.

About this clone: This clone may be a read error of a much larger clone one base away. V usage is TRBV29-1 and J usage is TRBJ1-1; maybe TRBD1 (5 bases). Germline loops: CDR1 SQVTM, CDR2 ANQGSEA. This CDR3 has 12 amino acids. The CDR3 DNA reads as TGCAGCGCGGGGGGGAGGAGCACTGAAGCTCTCTTT. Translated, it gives CSAGGRSTEALF.

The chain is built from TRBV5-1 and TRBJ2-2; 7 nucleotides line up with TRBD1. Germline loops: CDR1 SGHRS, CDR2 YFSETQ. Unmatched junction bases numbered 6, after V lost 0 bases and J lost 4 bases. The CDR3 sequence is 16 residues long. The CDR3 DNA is TGCGCCAGCAGCTTGGCAGGACAGGCGGCCACCGGGGAGCTGTTTTTT. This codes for CASSLAGQAATGELFF.

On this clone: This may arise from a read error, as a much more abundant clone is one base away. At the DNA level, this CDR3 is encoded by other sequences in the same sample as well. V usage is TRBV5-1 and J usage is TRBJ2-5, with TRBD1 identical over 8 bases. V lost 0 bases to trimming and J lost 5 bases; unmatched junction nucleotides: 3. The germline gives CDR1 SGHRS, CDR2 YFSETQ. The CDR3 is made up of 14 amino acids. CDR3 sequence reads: CASSLGQGAETQYF. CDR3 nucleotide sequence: TGCGCCAGCAGCTTGGGCCAGGGGGCGGAGACCCAGTACTTC.